Shown below are 17 T cell receptor beta chains from a single sample sequenced in a study of T cells in Graves' hyperthyroidism and ophthalmopathy. RNA transcripts gave rise to amplified TCR beta CDR3 regions. A first-round RT-PCR of the TCR CDR3 used the HTBI primer set. TCRdb recomputed calls from the multiplex PCR reads with MiXCR, one row per CDR3 protein. The repertoire holds 340,000 or so distinct CDR3 sequences, 21% seen once, with about 50% in the top ten. Source material: blood. Source of these receptors: a woman in her fifties or sixties with Graves' hyperthyroidism.

About this clonotype: This may come from a read error, since a much larger clone is one base off. CDR3 nucleotides: TGTGCCAGCAGCTCATTACTAGCGGGAATGAACAATGAGCAGTTCTTC. It codes for CASSSLLAGMNNEQFF. The V and J genes are TRBV2 and TRBJ2-1; 10 bases agree with TRBD2. The germline V gene encodes CDR1 SNHLY and CDR2 FYNNEI. J was trimmed by 5 bases and V by 6 bases; bases with no gene match: 10. This CDR3 has 16 amino acids. Full variable domain (remainder filled in from reference TRBV2 and TRBJ2-1): EPEVTQTPSHQVTQMGQEVILRCVPISNHLYFYWYRQILGQKVEFLVSFYNNEISEKSEIFDDQFSVERPDGSNFTLKIRSTKLEDSAMYFCASSSLLAGMNNEQFFGPGTRLTVL.

The CDR3 loop reads CATRRGGGRNEQFF. CDR3 nucleotides: TGTGCCACCCGAAGGGGCGGGGGGCGCAATGAGCAGTTCTTC. The chain carries TRBV6-1 and TRBJ2-1; 8 bases line up with TRBD2. Looked up from germline, CDR1 is MNHNS and CDR2 is SASEGT. V lost 10 bases, J lost 6 bases, and 11 bases stayed unmatched. The CDR3 spans 14 residues.

This clonotype was observed at least ten times. The rearrangement links TRBV11-2 to TRBJ2-2; D gene uncertain. Trimming removed 1 base at V and 2 bases at J, with 8 bases between. This CDR3 is built from 15 residues. Per the germline V gene, CDR1 is SGHAT and CDR2 is FQNNGV. CDR3 protein: CASSLVKQNTGELFF. The CDR3 region has the DNA TGTGCCAGCAGCTTAGTGAAGCAAAACACCGGGGAGCTGTTTTTT.

This clonotype has more than one count but fewer than ten. V is TRBV14 and J is TRBJ2-1; perhaps TRBD2 as D (5 bases). Germline V gives CDR1 SGHDN, CDR2 FVKESK. The CDR3 has 14 amino acids. The V and J ends lost 0 bases and 10 bases respectively, with 13 bases between them. DNA of the CDR3: TGTGCCAGCAGCCAAGATCGGTCTAGCAGCGAGCAGTTCTTC. Protein: CASSQDRSSSEQFF.

This chain connects TRBV27 to TRBJ2-6; D remains ambiguous. The CDR3 consists of 15 residues. V gave up 2 bases and J gave up 1 base, with 6 bases separating them. The V gene's germline CDR1 is MNHEY and CDR2 SMNVEV (reference sequence). The CDR3 DNA reads as TGTGCCAGCAGTTTAAAGAGGTCTGGGGCCAACGTCCTGACTTTC. Protein product: CASSLKRSGANVLTF.

This clonotype was counted at least ten times. This chain joins TRBV28 and TRBJ1-5; a possible D gene is TRBD1 (5 bases). Deletions cut 5 bases from V and 3 bases from J, with 23 bases between. CDR1 MDHEN and CDR2 SYDVKM come from the germline V gene. The CDR3 extends over 18 amino acids. CDR3 nucleotides: TGTGCCAGCAGTACTATGCGCTTTCTCAGGGCCAACAATCAGCCCCAGCATTTT. Its translation: CASSTMRFLRANNQPQHF.

This clonotype has a count of ten or more. The chain combines TRBV3-1 with TRBJ1-5, with D tentatively TRBD1 (5 bases). The CDR3 totals 13 residues. Trimming left V 4 bases short and J 7 bases short, with 11 bases between. Germline V gene lookup returns CDR1 LGHDT and CDR2 YNNKEL (reference sequence). Written as DNA, the CDR3 is TGTGCCAGCAGCCCAGGGCAGGCCCAGCCCCAGCATTTT. This encodes CASSPGQAQPQHF.

This clonotype was picked up many times. The chain couples TRBV28 to TRBJ2-7, with TRBD2 identical over 10 bases. Germline CDR1 reads MDHEN; CDR2 reads SYDVKM. The CDR3 totals 14 residues. V lost 5 bases, J lost 2 bases, and 3 bases stayed unmatched. The CDR3 DNA follows: TGTGCCAGCAGTAAAAGCGGGGGGGCCTACGAGCAGTACTTC. Translated: CASSKSGGAYEQYF. Complete variable domain (other parts from reference TRBV28 and TRBJ2-7): DVKVTQSSRYLVKRTGEKVFLECVQDMDHENMFWYRQDPGLGLRLIYFSYDVKMKEKGDIPEGYSVSREKKERFSLILESASTNQTSMYLCASSKSGGAYEQYFGPGTRLTVT.

Ten or more counts support this clonotype. The gene calls are TRBV28 and TRBJ2-1, with D perhaps matching TRBD2 (6 bases). V lost 4 bases and J lost 3, with 7 bases in between. Per germline, CDR1 MDHEN and CDR2 SYDVKM. The CDR3 is 13 residues long. The CDR3 nucleotides are TGTGCCAGCAGTTGGGGACTCTACAATGAGCAGTTCTTC. Protein sequence: CASSWGLYNEQFF.

This clonotype was detected a few times. In DNA, the CDR3 is TGCGCCAGCAGCTTGGTTGAAAATACCTACGAGCAGTACTTC. It encodes CASSLVENTYEQYF. The rearrangement links TRBV5-1 to TRBJ2-7; D gene unclear. Looked up from germline, CDR1 is SGHRS and CDR2 is YFSETQ. The CDR3 spans 14 residues. Trimming cost V 0 bases and J 2 bases, with 9 bases left between them. Full variable domain (missing parts from reference TRBV5-1 and TRBJ2-7): KAGVTQTPRYLIKTRGQQVTLSCSPISGHRSVSWYQQTPGQGLQFLFEYFSETQRNKGNFPGRFSGRQFSNSRSEMNVSTLELGDSALYLCASSLVENTYEQYFGPGTRLTVT.

This sequence joins TRBV30 and TRBJ2-5, with 15 bases lining up with TRBD2. J gave up 4 bases and V 3 bases, and 3 bases lay outside the gene matches. CDR1 is GTSNPN and CDR2 is SVGIG in the germline V gene (reference sequence). The CDR3 is 15 amino acids. The CDR3 nucleotides are TGTGCCTGGAGCAGGGGACTAGCGGGAGGAGAGACCCAGTACTTC. Translating it yields CAWSRGLAGGETQYF.

This clonotype appeared many times. The rearrangement joins TRBV6-1 to TRBJ1-5; 10 nucleotides align to TRBD1. The CDR3 contains 15 residues. V dropped 8 bases and J dropped 4; count of bases not matched to a gene: 8. Germline values: CDR1 MNHNS, CDR2 SASEGT. CDR3 sequence reads: CASGTGALGNQPQHF. CDR3 nucleotides: TGTGCCAGCGGGACAGGGGCCTTAGGAAATCAGCCCCAGCATTTT.

The V and J genes are TRBV28 and TRBJ2-1; no clear D. Trimming cost V 3 bases and J 8 bases, with 17 bases left between them. The CDR3 contains 15 residues. Per the germline V gene, CDR1 is MDHEN and CDR2 is SYDVKM. The CDR3 here is CASSFGLGRIYEQFF. DNA for the CDR3: TGTGCCAGCAGTTTCGGGCTCGGGCGTATTTATGAGCAGTTCTTC. Together with reference TRBV28 and TRBJ2-1, the CDR3 gives the full variable domain: DVKVTQSSRYLVKRTGEKVFLECVQDMDHENMFWYRQDPGLGLRLIYFSYDVKMKEKGDIPEGYSVSREKKERFSLILESASTNQTSMYLCASSFGLGRIYEQFFGPGTRLTVL.

Ten or more counts support this clonotype. The chain joins TRBV7-8 to TRBJ2-1; a weak D match, TRBD2 (6 bases). V shed 1 base and J shed 0 bases, with 13 bases lying between them. The CDR3 is 17 residues long. The germline V gene has CDR1 SGHVS and CDR2 FQNEAQ. CDR3 in DNA: TGTGCCAGCAGCTTAGAAGCGGGCATAAGCTCCTACAATGAGCAGTTCTTC. Amino acid sequence: CASSLEAGISSYNEQFF.

This clonotype showed up many times. V is TRBV20-1 and J is TRBJ2-1; a weak D match, TRBD2 (7 bases). Trimming left V 0 bases short and J 9 bases short, with 12 bases between. The germline gives CDR1 DFQATT, CDR2 SNEGSKA (reference sequence). The CDR3 contains 13 residues. CDR3 nucleotide sequence: TGCAGTGCTAGAGACGGGGGGCGCGGTGAGCAGTTCTTC. Translated, it gives CSARDGGRGEQFF.

This clonotype has a count of ten or more. J is TRBJ2-5 and V is TRBV29-1; 8 positions agree with TRBD2. This CDR3 has 16 amino acids. Germline CDR1 and CDR2: SQVTM and ANQGSEA. Trimming took 4 bases from V and 2 from J; bases not matched to a gene: 12. CDR3 bases: TGCAGCGTTGGGCTATGGCGGCAGCGGGGGCAAGAGACCCAGTACTTC. Translated, it gives CSVGLWRQRGQETQYF.

The chain couples TRBV27 to TRBJ1-6, with D possibly TRBD1 on 5 matching bases. Germline V lookup: CDR1 MNHEY, CDR2 SMNVEV (reference sequence). Between the trimmed V and J ends, which lost 5 bases and 7 bases, there was a span of 12 bases. The CDR3 loop spans 14 amino acids. In DNA, the CDR3 is TGTGCCAGCAGTCCGGGGGTGGTGAATTCACCCCTCCACTTT. Its translation is CASSPGVVNSPLHF.